These 11 T cell receptor beta chains came from one sample sequenced in a study of CD8+CD57+ T cells in acquired aplastic anemia. Genomic DNA acted as the template from which TCR beta VDJ combination and CDR3 sequence profiling were carried out. TCRdb re-analysed the reads in MiXCR, keeping a single row per CDR3 protein. The sample includes about 40,000 distinct CDR3 sequences, about 70% of them seen just once. Source material: sorted CD4+, CD8+, or CD8+CD57+ T cells (not recorded which) from PBMCs. These receptors were obtained from a human donor in good health, serving as a control.

This sequence joins TRBV2 and TRBJ1-5; the match to TRBD1 covers 7 bases. Unmatched junction bases numbered 4, after V lost 5 bases and J lost 0 bases. Germline V lookup: CDR1 SNHLY, CDR2 FYNNEI. The CDR3 is made up of 15 amino acids. For the CDR3, the DNA is TGTGCCAGCAGTTACCACAGGGGTAGCAATCAGCCCCAGCATTTT. It codes for CASSYHRGSNQPQHF.

In its sample, this clonotype was seen a few times. The genes are TRBV24-1 and TRBJ2-5; 10 bases map to TRBD1. The trim removed 5 bases at V and 5 bases at J, leaving 10 bases unmatched. The V gene's germline CDR1 is KGHDR and CDR2 SFDVKD. CDR3 length: 16 amino acids. CDR3 loop: CATSAWGTGEVETQYF. The CDR3, as DNA: TGTGCCACCAGTGCCTGGGGGACAGGGGAAGTGGAGACCCAGTACTTC.

The V call is TRBV25-1, the J call TRBJ1-6; D gene ambiguous. Trimming shortened V by 2 bases and J by 3 bases, and 11 bases separated the two germline ends. The CDR3 spans 16 residues. The germline V gene has CDR1 MGHDK and CDR2 SYGVNS. The CDR3 is CASSERRGNYNSPLHF. CDR3 coding DNA: TGTGCCAGCAGTGAAAGACGAGGGAACTATAATTCACCCCTCCACTTT.

The chain carries TRBV10-3 and TRBJ1-1, with TRBD1 identical over 9 bases. V lost 4 bases and J lost 11; bases outside the gene matches: 8. The CDR3 has 13 residues. Germline loops: CDR1 ENHRY, CDR2 SYGVKD. CDR3: CAISGGQGILAFF. CDR3 DNA: TGTGCCATCAGTGGAGGACAGGGGATTTTGGCTTTCTTT.

The chain combines TRBV2 with TRBJ1-1, with D unclear. V lost 8 bases, J lost 4 bases, and 14 bases lay in between. The germline gives CDR1 SNHLY, CDR2 FYNNEI. CDR3 size: 13 residues. CDR3 nucleotides: TGTGCCAGCGAGGGTCGGAGTCCCACTGAAGCTTTCTTT. Amino acids: CASEGRSPTEAFF.

This clonotype was recorded a few times. The chain links TRBV20-1 to TRBJ2-7, with D perhaps TRBD1 (6 bases). The CDR3 has 16 amino acids. Germline V gene lookup returns CDR1 DFQATT and CDR2 SNEGSKA (reference sequence). The V end was cut by 3 bases, the J end by 2 bases, with 20 bases between. The CDR3 here is CSASFPGDKGTYEQYF. In DNA, the CDR3 is TGCAGTGCTAGTTTTCCCGGGGACAAAGGGACCTACGAGCAGTACTTC.

J is TRBJ1-4 and V is TRBV15, with no clear D. CDR1 and CDR2 from the germline V gene are LNHNV and YYDKDF (reference sequence). V was shortened by 11 bases and J by 0 bases, with 10 bases between the two germline ends. This CDR3 comprises 13 residues. The CDR3 bases are TGTGCCCCCTCGGTTGCAACTAATGAAAAACTGTTTTTT. Encoded protein: CAPSVATNEKLFF.

The genes are TRBV20-1 and TRBJ2-3, with no clear D. This CDR3 region has 14 residues. V lost 2 bases and J lost 0, with 9 bases in between. The V gene's germline CDR1 is DFQATT and CDR2 SNEGSKA (reference sequence). CDR3 sequence (DNA): TGCAGTGCTAGACCGTCTCACAGCACAGATACGCAGTATTTT. Protein product: CSARPSHSTDTQYF.

The rearrangement links TRBV29-1 to TRBJ1-2; a weak D match, TRBD1 (6 bases). This CDR3 is built from 14 residues. CDR1 and CDR2 from the germline V gene are SQVTM and ANQGSEA. V was shortened by 5 bases and J by 2 bases, with 15 bases between the two germline ends. CDR3 residues: CSVTKDSKNYGYTF. In nucleotides, the CDR3 is TGCAGCGTTACCAAGGACAGCAAGAACTATGGCTACACCTTC.

Ten or more counts support this clonotype. V and J are TRBV3-1 and TRBJ2-5; D is unclear. The V gene's germline CDR1 is LGHDT and CDR2 YNNKEL (reference sequence). Deletions cut 4 bases from V and 0 bases from J, with 21 bases between. CDR3 length equals 18 residues. CDR3 sequence: CASSLSQDTYPNQETQYF. CDR3 DNA sequence: TGTGCCAGCAGCCTCTCCCAGGATACCTACCCCAACCAAGAGACCCAGTACTTC.

The rearrangement joins TRBV25-1 to TRBJ2-1; TRBD1 matches 8 bases. The CDR3 runs 13 residues. Trimming cost V 7 bases and J 7 bases; bases outside gene matches: 6. Looked up from germline, CDR1 is MGHDK and CDR2 is SYGVNS. CDR3 amino acids: CASTLDRVNEQFF. CDR3 in DNA: TGTGCCAGCACCTTGGACAGGGTAAATGAGCAGTTCTTC. The whole variable domain, remainder taken from reference TRBV25-1 and TRBJ2-1, is EADIYQTPRYLVIGTGKKITLECSQTMGHDKMYWYQQDPGMELHLIHYSYGVNSTEKGDLSSESTVSRIRTEHFPLTLESARPSHTSQYLCASTLDRVNEQFFGPGTRLTVL.